One and the same sample provided the 29 T cell receptor beta chains below, sequenced in a study of blood T cells in healthy people across ages. It was with a sample-barcoded 5' primer and a J-beta primer mix that a second PCR of about 6 to 11 cycles was run. MiXCR was run by TCRdb on the 5' RACE reads, yielding one entry per CDR3 protein. The repertoire has fewer than 650,000 distinct CDR3 sequences, roughly a quarter of them found once; the top ten carry approximately 3.5%. Separately, the same data were catalogued under a study of T cells of mothers and their children.

Sequences were obtained from blood. The receptors shown here come from a boy aged 2 to 10 in good health.

The J gene is TRBJ1-5, the V gene TRBV20-1; D gene ambiguous. Germline lookup yields CDR1 DFQATT and CDR2 SNEGSKA (reference sequence). Trimming cost V 4 bases and J 0 bases, with 4 bases left between them. CDR3 size: 12 residues. The CDR3 sequence: CSAKHSNQPQHF. CDR3 nucleotide sequence: TGCAGTGCTAAACATAGCAATCAGCCCCAGCATTTT.

V usage is TRBV19 and J usage is TRBJ2-3; D possibly corresponds to TRBD2 (5 bases). The CDR3 sequence is 13 residues long. Germline assignment: CDR1 LNHDA and CDR2 SQIVND (reference sequence). The V end was cut by 3 bases, the J end by 8 bases, with 12 bases between. The CDR3, as DNA: TGTGCCAGTAGTATTAGTGCGGAGGTTACGCAGTATTTT. Translated, it gives CASSISAEVTQYF.

This chain joins TRBV28 and TRBJ2-6; D may match TRBD1 or TRBD2 (5 bases each). Trimming shortened V by 10 bases and J by 0 bases, and 19 bases separated the two germline ends. This CDR3 region has 17 residues. Germline-derived CDR1 and CDR2 are MDHEN and SYDVKM. The DNA for the CDR3 is TGTGCCACCAAAGCTCGGGGCTGGGGCTCTGGGGCCAACGTCCTGACTTTC. It codes for CATKARGWGSGANVLTF.

The chain has TRBV27 and TRBJ2-7, with TRBD2 matching over 8 bases. This CDR3 has 13 amino acids. V lost 2 bases and J lost 6; bases outside the gene matches: 3. From germline, CDR1 is MNHEY and CDR2 SMNVEV (reference sequence). CDR3 in DNA: TGTGCCAGCAGTTTACGGGGGGGGAGCGAGCAGTACTTC. Translation gives CASSLRGGSEQYF.

This clonotype was detected ten times or more. This chain uses TRBV5-1 with TRBJ2-7; 11 bases match TRBD2. Germline assignment: CDR1 SGHRS and CDR2 YFSETQ. The ends lost 4 bases at V and 0 bases at J; junction bases unmatched: 9. The CDR3 covers 17 residues. The CDR3 sequence: CASSPYLAGGSSYEQYF. DNA for the CDR3: TGCGCCAGCAGCCCCTACCTAGCGGGGGGAAGCTCCTACGAGCAGTACTTC.

The chain uses TRBV15 and TRBJ1-2, with a possible D match to TRBD1 (5 bases). Germline CDR1 is LNHNV and CDR2 is YYDKDF (reference sequence). V lost 3 bases to trimming and J lost 4 bases, with 6 bases between them. The CDR3 has 12 residues. The DNA of the CDR3 is TGTGCCACCAGCAGTCAGGGCTATGGCTACACCTTC. Its translation is CATSSQGYGYTF. The full variable domain, its missing parts supplied by reference TRBV15 and TRBJ1-2, is DAMVIQNPRYQVTQFGKPVTLSCSQTLNHNVMYWYQQKSSQAPKLLFHYYDKDFNNEADTPDNFQSRRPNTSFCFLDIRSPGLGDTAMYLCATSSQGYGYTFGSGTRLTVV.

There are a few counts of this clonotype. The V call is TRBV20-1, the J call TRBJ2-5; 9 nucleotides line up with TRBD1. J gave up 5 bases and V 6 bases, and 10 bases lay outside the gene matches. The CDR3 loop spans 14 amino acids. Germline loops: CDR1 DFQATT, CDR2 SNEGSKA (reference sequence). CDR3 sequence: CSARGQGTHETQYF. Here the CDR3 DNA reads TGCAGTGCACGGGGACAGGGTACTCACGAGACCCAGTACTTC.

The chain recombines TRBV6-6 with TRBJ2-7, with 9 positions matching TRBD1. The J call may be wrong; the DNA end is better matched by TRBJ2-5. The CDR3 length is 14 residues. The germline CDR1 and CDR2 sequences are MNHNY and SVGAGI (reference sequence). CDR3 nucleotide sequence: TGTGCCAGCAGTTCTTGGACAGGGGAGAGGACCCAGTACTTC. As protein: CASSSWTGERTQYF.

The rearrangement joins TRBV18 to TRBJ2-1, with unresolved D. V lost 0 bases and J lost 8, with 8 bases in between. Germline V gives CDR1 KGHSH, CDR2 LQKENI. The length of the CDR3 is 13 residues. In DNA form, the CDR3 reads TGTGCCAGCTCACCACCGGACGCCTATGAGCAGTTCTTC. Encoded protein: CASSPPDAYEQFF.

This clonotype was seen at least ten times. Mismatch with germline at one junction end may stem from a read error. The rearrangement joins TRBV7-7 to TRBJ2-5; unclear D gene. Germline CDR1 is SSHAT and CDR2 is FNYEAQ (reference sequence). The CDR3 spans 15 residues. This chain's CDR3 is CASSSGRRFLETQYF. CDR3 nucleotides: TGTGCTAGCAGCTCTGGGCGGCGTTTTCTAGAGACCCAGTACTTC.

This clonotype was seen a handful of times. V is TRBV7-9 and J is TRBJ1-1, with no clear D. The CDR3 sequence is 15 residues long. From germline, CDR1 is SEHNR and CDR2 FQNEAQ (reference sequence). Trimming left V 7 bases short and J 3 bases short, with 18 bases between. The CDR3 here is CASTDKDIQYTEAFF. The DNA for the CDR3 is TGTGCCAGCACCGACAAGGATATTCAGTACACTGAAGCTTTCTTT. The whole variable domain, remainder taken from reference TRBV7-9 and TRBJ1-1, is DTGVSQNPRHKITKRGQNVTFRCDPISEHNRLYWYRQTLGQGPEFLTYFQNEAQLEKSRLLSDRFSAERPKGSFSTLEIQRTEQGDSAMYLCASTDKDIQYTEAFFGQGTRLTVV.

The chain has TRBV5-1 and TRBJ2-5; no clear D gene. The end of the DNA is better explained by TRBJ2-7, so the J call may be wrong. CDR3 size: 17 residues. Germline V CDR1 and CDR2: SGHRS, YFSETQ. The CDR3: CASSLRSRTENSYEQYF. The CDR3 DNA reads as TGCGCCAGCAGCTTACGATCCCGCACAGAAAACTCCTACGAGCAGTACTTC.

This clonotype was counted a few times. The chain recombines TRBV3-1 with TRBJ2-5; D not certain. The J call could be wrong; TRBJ2-1 is a better fit for the DNA end. CDR3 size: 13 residues. Germline loops: CDR1 LGHDT, CDR2 YNNKEL (reference sequence). CDR3 nucleotide sequence: TGTGCCAGCAGCCAGCTGGACGGTCTAGAGCAGTTCTTC. This encodes CASSQLDGLEQFF.

This clonotype was observed a single time. J is TRBJ2-7 and V is TRBV29-1; 7 nucleotides match TRBD2. The CDR3 runs to 13 residues. From germline, CDR1 is SQVTM and CDR2 ANQGSEA. V trimming: 4 bases; J trimming: 3 bases; junction bases outside the gene matches: 6. DNA of the CDR3: TGCAGCGTTGTCAATCAGCGGGGCTACGAGCAGTACTTC. Translation: CSVVNQRGYEQYF.

There are a few counts of this clonotype. The rearrangement uses TRBV4-1 and TRBJ2-3, with a weak D call TRBD1 (5 bases). Germline V gives CDR1 MGHRA, CDR2 YSYEKL. Trimming cost V 1 base and J 0 bases, with 11 bases left between them. This CDR3 contains 16 residues. The CDR3 region is CASSQVGARSTDTQYF. The CDR3 DNA reads as TGCGCCAGCAGCCAAGTAGGGGCGCGGAGCACAGATACGCAGTATTTT.

The rearrangement links TRBV29-1 to TRBJ2-5; D is possibly TRBD1 (5 bases). The J call is doubtful: the DNA matches TRBJ2-7 better. Germline V gene data show CDR1 as SQVTM and CDR2 as ANQGSEA. The CDR3 runs to 13 residues. The CDR3 region has the DNA TGCAGCGTTGAAGATCAGGGCTGGTACGAGCAGTACTTC. This sequence encodes CSVEDQGWYEQYF.

This chain uses TRBV5-1 with TRBJ2-5; possibly TRBD1 for D (6 bases). The J call is doubtful: the DNA matches TRBJ2-7 better. This CDR3 has 13 residues. CDR1 and CDR2 (germline): SGHRS, YFSETQ. CDR3 nucleotide sequence: TGCGCCAGCAGCTTTGGACAGAACTACGAGCAGTACTTC. Translating it yields CASSFGQNYEQYF.

The chain joins TRBV5-1 to TRBJ2-1; 7 positions agree with TRBD1. The CDR3 sequence is 14 residues long. CDR1 is SGHRS, CDR2 YFSETQ, per germline. V trimming: 4 bases; J trimming: 5 bases; junction bases outside the gene matches: 6. The DNA of the CDR3 is TGCGCCAGCAGCCAACGACAGGGTAACAATGAGCAGTTCTTC. It translates to CASSQRQGNNEQFF.

This clonotype has just a few counts. The gene calls are TRBV12-3 or TRBV12-4 and TRBJ2-2; D might be TRBD1 (5 bases). The CDR3 is 16 amino acids. V shed 2 bases and J shed 0 bases, with 10 bases lying between them. CDR3 nucleotides: TGTGCCAGCAGTTTAACCCCGACAGCGAACACCGGGGAGCTGTTTTTT. It specifies CASSLTPTANTGELFF.

This clonotype was detected ten times or more. The chain employs TRBV20-1 and TRBJ2-2; D ambiguous. CDR3 size: 15 residues. Germline V gene data show CDR1 as DFQATT and CDR2 as SNEGSKA (reference sequence). V was cut by 0 bases and J by 2 bases, with 10 bases left in between. In DNA, the CDR3 is TGCAGTGCTAGAGATAAGTTGACTAACACCGGGGAGCTGTTTTTT. It specifies CSARDKLTNTGELFF.

This sequence joins TRBV4-1 and TRBJ1-4; the D gene is possibly TRBD1 (5 bases). The ends were cut back, 6 bases at V and 7 bases at J, with 15 bases in the middle. This CDR3 contains 14 residues. CDR1 is MGHRA and CDR2 is YSYEKL in the germline V gene. Here the CDR3 reads CASSQLGLGEKLFF. CDR3 bases: TGCGCCAGCAGTCAACTGGGACTTGGTGAAAAACTGTTTTTT.

The gene calls are TRBV14 and TRBJ2-5, with D possibly being TRBD1 (5 bases). Germline loops: CDR1 SGHDN, CDR2 FVKESK. Trimming shortened V by 5 bases and J by 7 bases, and 20 bases separated the two germline ends. CDR3 length: 15 amino acids. CDR3 region: CASSDAIGALGTQYF. CDR3 sequence (DNA): TGTGCCAGCAGCGACGCAATTGGGGCATTGGGGACCCAGTACTTC.

A few counts support this clonotype. This chain links TRBV5-5 with TRBJ2-3, with D maybe TRBD2 (5 bases). Germline V gene data show CDR1 as SGHKS and CDR2 as YYEKEE (reference sequence). The V gene lost 4 bases and the J gene lost 13 bases, with 19 bases spanning the gap. This CDR3 contains 13 residues. The CDR3 spells CASSPMVGLLEYF. The CDR3 DNA follows: TGTGCCAGCAGCCCCATGGTAGGACTTCTTGAGTATTTT.

The chain uses TRBV20-1 and TRBJ2-1; 11 positions match TRBD2. The CDR3 covers 14 residues. CDR1 and CDR2 (germline): DFQATT, SNEGSKA (reference sequence). Trimming at V came to 4 bases and at J to 9 bases, leaving 8 bases not matched to a gene. CDR3 region: CSATSGGLSSEQFF. CDR3 nucleotides: TGCAGTGCTACTAGCGGGGGGCTCAGTAGTGAGCAGTTCTTC.

Remarks on this clonotype: At one of its ends the junction is not consistent with the germline gene, which may arise from a read error. This chain joins TRBV9 and TRBJ1-5; no firm D call. CDR3 size: 15 residues. Germline CDR1 SGDLS, CDR2 YYNGEE. As DNA, the CDR3 is TGTGCCAGCAGCGTAGAAGGGAATAGCAATCAGCCTCAGCATTTT. It yields the protein CASSVEGNSNQPQHF.

The chain employs TRBV6-4 and TRBJ2-5; possible D gene TRBD2, 6 bases. The end of the DNA is better explained by TRBJ2-1, so the J call may be wrong. There are 14 residues in the CDR3. Germline V gene lookup returns CDR1 MRHNA and CDR2 SNTAGT. CDR3 DNA sequence: TGTGCCAGCAGTGTCGGGACTGATGCCAGTGAGCAGTTCTTC. Translation: CASSVGTDASEQFF.

This clonotype appeared a few times. The chain recombines TRBV18 with TRBJ2-2; D is possibly TRBD1 (5 bases). The CDR3 covers 16 residues. Trimming took off 0 bases at V and 6 bases at J, with 14 bases between the two ends. The germline gives CDR1 KGHSH, CDR2 LQKENI. CDR3 residues: CASSPPAGSGSGELFF. CDR3 DNA sequence: TGTGCCAGCTCACCACCGGCAGGGTCAGGCTCCGGGGAGCTGTTTTTT. Full variable domain (rest looked up from reference TRBV18 and TRBJ2-2): NAGVMQNPRHLVRRRGQEARLRCSPMKGHSHVYWYRQLPEEGLKFMVYLQKENIIDESGMPKERFSAEFPKEGPSILRIQQVVRGDSAAYFCASSPPAGSGSGELFFGEGSRLTVL.

This clonotype was seen many times. J is TRBJ2-5 and V is TRBV12-3 or TRBV12-4, with D possibly being TRBD2 (5 bases). This CDR3 has 14 residues. Trimming removed 3 bases at V and 4 bases at J, with 12 bases between. CDR3 bases: TGTGCCAGCAGTTTGCACCCAGAGGGAGAGACCCAGTACTTC. Translation: CASSLHPEGETQYF.

The chain joins TRBV13 to TRBJ2-1, with a weak D call TRBD2 (6 bases). V dropped 3 bases and J dropped 0 bases, with 15 bases sitting between them. Germline lookup yields CDR1 PRHDT and CDR2 FYEKMQ (reference sequence). The CDR3 covers 17 residues. The CDR3 bases are TGTGCCAGCAGCTTGGCGTTGCTAGCGTCCTCCTACAATGAGCAGTTCTTC. Translated, it gives CASSLALLASSYNEQFF.